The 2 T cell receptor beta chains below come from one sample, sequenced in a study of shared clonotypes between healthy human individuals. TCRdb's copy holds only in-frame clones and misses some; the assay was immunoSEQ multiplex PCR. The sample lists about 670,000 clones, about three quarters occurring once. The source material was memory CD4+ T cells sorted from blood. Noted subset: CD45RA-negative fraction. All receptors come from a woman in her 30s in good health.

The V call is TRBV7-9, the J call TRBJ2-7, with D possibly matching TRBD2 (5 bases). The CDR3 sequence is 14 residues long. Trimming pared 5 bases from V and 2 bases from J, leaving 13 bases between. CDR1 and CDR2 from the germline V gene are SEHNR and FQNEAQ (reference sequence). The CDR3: CASSPLSGAYEQYF. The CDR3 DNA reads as TGTGCCAGCAGCCCTCTATCCGGGGCCTACGAGCAGTACTTC.

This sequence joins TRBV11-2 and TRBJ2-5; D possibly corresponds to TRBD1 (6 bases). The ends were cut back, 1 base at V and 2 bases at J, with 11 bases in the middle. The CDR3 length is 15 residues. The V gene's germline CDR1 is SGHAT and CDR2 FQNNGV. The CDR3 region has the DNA TGTGCCAGCAGCTTAGGGGGGACACAACAAGAGACCCAGTACTTC. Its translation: CASSLGGTQQETQYF.